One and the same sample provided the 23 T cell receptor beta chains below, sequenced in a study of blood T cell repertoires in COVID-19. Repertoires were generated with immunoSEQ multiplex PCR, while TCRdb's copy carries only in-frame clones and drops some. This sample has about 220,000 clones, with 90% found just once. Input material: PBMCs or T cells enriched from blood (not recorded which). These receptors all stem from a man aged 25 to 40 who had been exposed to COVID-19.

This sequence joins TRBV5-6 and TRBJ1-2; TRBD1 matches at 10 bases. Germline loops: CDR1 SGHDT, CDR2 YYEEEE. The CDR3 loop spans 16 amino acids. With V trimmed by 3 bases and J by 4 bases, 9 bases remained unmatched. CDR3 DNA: TGTGCCAGCAGCTCCGACAGGGGGCGCGTCCGCTATGGCTACACCTTC. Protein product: CASSSDRGRVRYGYTF.

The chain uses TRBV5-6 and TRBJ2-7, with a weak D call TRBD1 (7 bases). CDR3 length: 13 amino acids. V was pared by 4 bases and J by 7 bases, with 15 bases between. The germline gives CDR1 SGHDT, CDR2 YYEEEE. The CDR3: CASSRRDSREQYF. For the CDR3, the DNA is TGTGCCAGCAGCAGGCGGGACAGCCGGGAGCAGTACTTC.

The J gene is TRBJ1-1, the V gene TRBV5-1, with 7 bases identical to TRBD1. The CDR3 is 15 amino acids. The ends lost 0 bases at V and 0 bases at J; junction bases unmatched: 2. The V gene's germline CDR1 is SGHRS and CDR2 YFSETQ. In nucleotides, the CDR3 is TGCGCCAGCAGCTTGGTAGGGACAGTGAACACTGAAGCTTTCTTT. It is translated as CASSLVGTVNTEAFF.

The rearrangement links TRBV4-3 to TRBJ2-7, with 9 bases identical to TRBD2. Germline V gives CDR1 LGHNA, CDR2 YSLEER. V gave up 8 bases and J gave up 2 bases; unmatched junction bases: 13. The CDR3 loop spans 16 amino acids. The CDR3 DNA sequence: TGCGCCAGCCGCTACTCGGCTAGCGGGGAAGCCTACGAGCAGTACTTC. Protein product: CASRYSASGEAYEQYF.

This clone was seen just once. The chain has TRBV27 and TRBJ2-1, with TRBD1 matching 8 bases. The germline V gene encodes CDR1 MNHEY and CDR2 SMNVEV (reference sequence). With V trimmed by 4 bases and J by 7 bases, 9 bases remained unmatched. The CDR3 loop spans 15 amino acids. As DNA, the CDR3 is TGTGCCAGCAGTTACCCAGACAGGGGATGGAATGAGCAGTTCTTC. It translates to CASSYPDRGWNEQFF.

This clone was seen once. The CDR3 loop is CASSMGHGVNYGYTF. For the CDR3, the DNA is TGCGCCAGCAGTATGGGGCATGGAGTGAACTATGGCTACACCTTC. The chain couples TRBV5-1 to TRBJ1-2, with a possible D match to TRBD1 (5 bases). V was clipped by 5 bases and J by 2 bases, with 16 bases between them. CDR3 length equals 15 residues. Germline V lookup: CDR1 SGHRS, CDR2 YFSETQ.

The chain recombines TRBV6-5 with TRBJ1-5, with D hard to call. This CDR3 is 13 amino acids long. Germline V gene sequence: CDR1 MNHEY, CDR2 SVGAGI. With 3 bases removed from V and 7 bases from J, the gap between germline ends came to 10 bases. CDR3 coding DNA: TGTGCCAGCAGTTATGAGGCTAGACAGCCCCAGCATTTT. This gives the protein CASSYEARQPQHF.

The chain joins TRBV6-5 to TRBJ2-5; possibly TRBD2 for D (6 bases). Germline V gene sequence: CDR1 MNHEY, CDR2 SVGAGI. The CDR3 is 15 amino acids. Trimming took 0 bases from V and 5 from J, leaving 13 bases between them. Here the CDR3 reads CASSYSSTAGETQYF. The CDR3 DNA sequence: TGTGCCAGCAGTTACTCGTCGACGGCGGGGGAGACCCAGTACTTC.

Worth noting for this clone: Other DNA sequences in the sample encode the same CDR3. CDR3 sequence reads: CASSLSSSYEQYF. CDR3 nucleotides: TGCGCCAGCAGCTTATCTTCCTCCTACGAGCAGTACTTC. The chain recombines TRBV5-1 with TRBJ2-7; D unclear. Trimming shortened V by 2 bases and J by 0 bases, and 6 bases separated the two germline ends. Germline V gives CDR1 SGHRS, CDR2 YFSETQ. This CDR3 has 13 amino acids. The complete variable domain, with remaining parts taken from reference TRBV5-1 and TRBJ2-7, reads KAGVTQTPRYLIKTRGQQVTLSCSPISGHRSVSWYQQTPGQGLQFLFEYFSETQRNKGNFPGRFSGRQFSNSRSEMNVSTLELGDSALYLCASSLSSSYEQYFGPGTRLTVT.

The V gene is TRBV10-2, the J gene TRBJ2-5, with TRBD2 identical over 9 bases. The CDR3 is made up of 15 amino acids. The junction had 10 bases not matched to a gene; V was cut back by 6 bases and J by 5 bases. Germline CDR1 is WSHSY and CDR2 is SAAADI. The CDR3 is CASSAAGGPRETQYF. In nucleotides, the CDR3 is TGCGCCAGCAGCGCTGCGGGGGGGCCGAGGGAGACCCAGTACTTC.

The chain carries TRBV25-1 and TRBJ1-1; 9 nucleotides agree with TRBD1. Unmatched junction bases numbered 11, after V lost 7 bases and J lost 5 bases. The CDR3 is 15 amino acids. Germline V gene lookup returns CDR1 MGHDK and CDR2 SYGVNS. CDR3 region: CASITDDRGYTEAFF. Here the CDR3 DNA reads TGTGCCAGCATCACCGACGACAGGGGGTATACTGAAGCTTTCTTT.

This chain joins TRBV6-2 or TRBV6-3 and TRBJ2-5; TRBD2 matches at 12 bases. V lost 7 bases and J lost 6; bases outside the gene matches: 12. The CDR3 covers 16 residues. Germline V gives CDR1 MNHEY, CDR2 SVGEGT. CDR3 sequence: CASIPATSGGGKTQYF. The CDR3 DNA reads TGTGCCAGCATCCCCGCGACTAGCGGGGGTGGAAAGACCCAGTACTTC.

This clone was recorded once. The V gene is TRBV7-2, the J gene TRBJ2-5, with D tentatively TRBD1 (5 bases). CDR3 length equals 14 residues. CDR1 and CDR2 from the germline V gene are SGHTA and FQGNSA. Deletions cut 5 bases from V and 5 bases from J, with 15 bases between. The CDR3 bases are TGTGCCAGCAGCCCGAGGTTGGGGCTGGAGACCCAGTACTTC. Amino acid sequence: CASSPRLGLETQYF. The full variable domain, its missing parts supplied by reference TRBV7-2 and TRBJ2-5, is GAGVSQSPSNKVTEKGKDVELRCDPISGHTALYWYRQSLGQGLEFLIYFQGNSAPDKSGLPSDRFSAERTGGSVSTLTIQRTQQEDSAVYLCASSPRLGLETQYFGPGTRLLVL.

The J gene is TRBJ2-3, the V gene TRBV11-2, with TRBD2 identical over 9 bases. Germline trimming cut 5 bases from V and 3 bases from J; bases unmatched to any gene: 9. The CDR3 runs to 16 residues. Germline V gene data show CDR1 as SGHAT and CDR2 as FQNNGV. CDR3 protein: CASSPITSGLTDTQYF. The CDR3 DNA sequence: TGTGCCAGCAGCCCAATCACTAGCGGGTTAACAGATACGCAGTATTTT.

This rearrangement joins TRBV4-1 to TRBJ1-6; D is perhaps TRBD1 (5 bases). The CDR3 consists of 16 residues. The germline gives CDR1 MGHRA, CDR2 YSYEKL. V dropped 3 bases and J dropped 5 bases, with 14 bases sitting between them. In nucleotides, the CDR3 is TGCGCCAGCAGCCATCCACGGGGGGGGGATAATTCACCCCTCCACTTT. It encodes CASSHPRGGDNSPLHF.

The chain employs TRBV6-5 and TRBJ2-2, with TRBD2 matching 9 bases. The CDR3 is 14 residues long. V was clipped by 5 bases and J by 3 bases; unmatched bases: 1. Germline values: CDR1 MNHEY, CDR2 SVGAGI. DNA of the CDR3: TGTGCCAGCAGTCGACTAGCGGACACCGGGGAGCTGTTTTTT. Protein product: CASSRLADTGELFF.

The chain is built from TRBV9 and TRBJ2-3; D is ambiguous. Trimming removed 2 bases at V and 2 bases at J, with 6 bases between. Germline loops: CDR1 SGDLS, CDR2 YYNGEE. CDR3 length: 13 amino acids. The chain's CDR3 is CASSVAFTDTQYF. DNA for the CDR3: TGTGCCAGCAGCGTGGCATTCACAGATACGCAGTATTTT.

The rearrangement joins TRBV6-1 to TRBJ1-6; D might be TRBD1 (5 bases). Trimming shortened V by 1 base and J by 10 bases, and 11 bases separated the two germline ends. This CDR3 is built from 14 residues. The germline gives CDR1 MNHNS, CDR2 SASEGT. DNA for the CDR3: TGTGCCAGCAGTGAAGGGGGCCTGGGCTCACCCCTCCACTTT. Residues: CASSEGGLGSPLHF.

The CDR3 nucleotides read TGTGCCAGCAGCTCACCTGGGGGACAGGGGGACTATGGCTACACCTTC. Protein sequence: CASSSPGGQGDYGYTF. This sequence joins TRBV5-5 and TRBJ1-2; TRBD1 matches 11 bases. This CDR3 is 16 amino acids long. After removal of 3 bases from V and 3 bases from J, the junction contained 7 bases not matched to a gene. Per germline, CDR1 SGHKS and CDR2 YYEKEE (reference sequence).

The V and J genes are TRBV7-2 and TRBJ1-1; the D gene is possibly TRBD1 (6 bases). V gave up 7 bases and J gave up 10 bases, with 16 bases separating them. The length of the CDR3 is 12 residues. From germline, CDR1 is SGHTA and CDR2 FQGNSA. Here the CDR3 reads CASISRGEGAFF. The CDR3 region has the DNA TGTGCCAGCATCTCTAGGGGGGAGGGAGCTTTCTTT.

This CDR3 is CASSGRGTDFYEQYF. The CDR3 DNA follows: TGTGCCAGCAGCGGGAGGGGGACAGACTTTTACGAGCAGTACTTC. The gene calls are TRBV9 and TRBJ2-7; weak D call: TRBD1 (7 bases). Germline V lookup: CDR1 SGDLS, CDR2 YYNGEE. V dropped 3 bases and J dropped 4 bases, with 17 bases sitting between them. The length of the CDR3 is 15 residues.

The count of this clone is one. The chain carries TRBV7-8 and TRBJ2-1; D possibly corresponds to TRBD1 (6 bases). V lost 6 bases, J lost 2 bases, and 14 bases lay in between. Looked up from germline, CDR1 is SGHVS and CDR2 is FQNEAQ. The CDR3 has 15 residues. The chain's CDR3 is CASSKQDRPYNEQFF. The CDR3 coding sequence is TGTGCCAGCAGTAAACAGGACAGACCCTACAATGAGCAGTTCTTC.

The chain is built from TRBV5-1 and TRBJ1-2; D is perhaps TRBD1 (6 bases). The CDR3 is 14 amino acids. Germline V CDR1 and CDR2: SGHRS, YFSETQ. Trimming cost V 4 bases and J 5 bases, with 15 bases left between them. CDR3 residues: CASSPDTQGYGYTF. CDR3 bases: TGCGCCAGCAGCCCAGACACTCAGGGGTATGGCTACACCTTC.